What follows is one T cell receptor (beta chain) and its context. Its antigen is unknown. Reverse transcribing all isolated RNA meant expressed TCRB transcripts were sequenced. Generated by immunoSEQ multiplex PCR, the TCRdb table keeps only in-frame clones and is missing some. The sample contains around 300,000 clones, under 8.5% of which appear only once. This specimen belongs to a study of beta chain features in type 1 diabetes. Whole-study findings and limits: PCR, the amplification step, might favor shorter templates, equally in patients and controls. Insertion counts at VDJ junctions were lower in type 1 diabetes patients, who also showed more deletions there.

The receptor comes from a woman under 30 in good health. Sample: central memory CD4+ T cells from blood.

CDR3 DNA: TGTGCCAGCAGCTGGGGACCCGGGACAGATACGCAGTATTTT. Translation gives CASSWGPGTDTQYF. This chain links TRBV5-4 with TRBJ2-3; D might be TRBD1 or TRBD2, each matching 5 bases. Trimming stripped 3 bases from V and 3 bases from J, with 11 bases between. CDR1 and CDR2 (germline): SGHNT, YYREEE (reference sequence). The CDR3 extends over 14 amino acids.